Listed below are T cell receptor beta chains from one sample, sequenced in a study of Graves' ophthalmopathy and Graves' hyperthyroidism. TCRdb redid the calling of the multiplex PCR reads with MiXCR, one entry per CDR3 protein. The sample consists of 600,000 to 950,000 distinct CDR3 sequences, around 40% of them appearing once. Sequencing was done on a sample of peripheral blood. These TCRs come from an adult man with Graves' ophthalmopathy. Each CDR3 is given with its conserved first and last residue. D genes are given only for firm matches. Size tells how often a clone was seen (once, few, many) or the class of an expanded clone, and some rows leave it out.

abundance	v_gene	d_gene	j_gene	CDR3aa	CDR3nt
-	TRBV20-1	-	TRBJ2-5	CSARGPILEETQYF	TGCAGTGCTAGAGGGCCCATACTAGAAGAGACCCAGTACTTC
few	TRBV24-1	-	TRBJ1-6	CASSFTVGSPLHF	TGTGCCAGCAGTTTCACCGTCGGTTCACCCCTCCACTTT
-	TRBV25-1	-	TRBJ2-7	CASSYLGRGDYEQYF	TGTGCCAGCAGTTACCTAGGCAGGGGAGACTACGAGCAGTACTTC
-	TRBV6-6	-	TRBJ1-5	CASTDNNQPQHF	TGTGCCAGTACAGATAACAATCAGCCCCAGCATTTT
few	TRBV7-8	-	TRBJ2-7	CASSSLFERSSYEQYF	TGTGCCAGCAGCTCCCTCTTTGAGAGAAGCTCCTACGAGCAGTACTTC
-	TRBV25-1	TRBD1	TRBJ1-2	CACSARDRLRDGYTF	TGTGCCTGCAGTGCGCGGGACAGGCTGCGGGATGGCTACACCTTC
once	TRBV24-1	TRBD1	TRBJ1-5	CATSDPGTDINQPQHF	TGTGCCACCAGTGACCCAGGGACAGACATTAATCAGCCCCAGCATTTT
-	TRBV9	TRBD2	TRBJ2-6	CASSASGTKFSGANVLTF	TGTGCCAGCAGCGCCTCCGGGACTAAATTCTCTGGGGCCAACGTCCTGACTTTC
-	TRBV20-1	-	TRBJ1-4	CSATPDIFEEKLFF	TGCAGTGCTACCCCCGACATTTTTGAGGAAAAACTGTTTTTT
few	TRBV5-1	-	TRBJ2-7	CASSFGGVTYEQYF	TGCGCCAGCAGCTTCGGTGGGGTAACCTACGAGCAGTACTTC
-	TRBV12-3/TRBV12-4	TRBD1	TRBJ1-1	CASKWTGMNTEAFF	TGTGCCAGCAAATGGACAGGAATGAACACTGAAGCTTTCTTT
-	TRBV7-2	TRBD2	TRBJ2-5	CASSSTRGGVGQYF	TGTGCCAGCAGCTCGACCCGCGGGGGGGTGGGCCAGTACTTC
-	TRBV7-9	-	TRBJ1-4	CASSLGLSGEKLFF	TGTGCCAGCAGCTTGGGGCTTTCCGGTGAAAAACTGTTTTTT
few	TRBV7-2	-	TRBJ2-7	CASSPTGASQYF	TGTGCCAGCAGCCCGACGGGGGCCTCCCAGTACTTC
-	TRBV29-1	-	TRBJ2-7	CSSLDEVSDEQYF	TGCAGCAGCTTAGACGAGGTATCCGACGAGCAGTACTTC
many	TRBV20-1	-	TRBJ2-7	CSASLEGLVDEQYF	TGCAGTGCTAGTCTCGAGGGGCTAGTGGACGAGCAGTACTTC
many	TRBV7-9	TRBD2	TRBJ2-6	CASSPTGTIVSGANVLTF	TGTGCCAGCAGCCCAACCGGGACTATCGTCTCTGGGGCCAACGTCCTGACTTTC
many	TRBV7-2	TRBD1	TRBJ2-5	CASAGTGRETQYF	TGTGCCAGCGCGGGGACAGGGAGGGAGACCCAGTACTTC
few	TRBV5-4	TRBD2	TRBJ2-5	CASSLGSGRAKYQETQYF	TGTGCCAGCAGCTTGGGTAGCGGGAGGGCCAAGTACCAAGAGACCCAGTACTTC
-	TRBV7-9	-	TRBJ1-2	CASSFLRGGGGYGYTF	TGTGCCAGCAGCTTCCTCAGGGGCGGGGGCGGCTATGGCTACACCTTC
-	TRBV4-3	TRBD1	TRBJ1-1	CASSHLGTDEEAFF	TGCGCCAGCAGCCATCTCGGGACAGACGAAGAAGCTTTCTTT
-	TRBV6-5	TRBD1	TRBJ1-4	CASSYGTGGGNEKLFF	TGTGCCAGCAGTTACGGAACAGGGGGGGGTAATGAAAAACTGTTTTTT
-	TRBV19	TRBD1	TRBJ2-3	CASSPPTGKNTDTQYF	TGTGCCAGTAGTCCGCCGACAGGGAAAAACACAGATACGCAGTATTTT
many	TRBV29-1	TRBD1	TRBJ1-2	CSVAKQGLAGYTF	TGCAGCGTGGCGAAACAGGGGCTTGCTGGCTACACCTTC
many	TRBV13	-	TRBJ2-7	CASSLAGVENEQYF	TGTGCCAGCAGCTTAGCAGGGGTGGAGAACGAGCAGTACTTC
many	TRBV9	-	TRBJ2-5	CASSADWKTQYF	TGTGCCAGCAGCGCGGACTGGAAGACCCAGTACTTC
-	TRBV6-6	-	TRBJ1-3	CTSSLFMSGNTIYF	TGTACCAGCAGTTTATTTATGTCTGGAAACACCATATATTTT
many	TRBV25-1	-	TRBJ1-2	CASSEYGGLRGYTF	TGTGCCAGCAGTGAATACGGGGGGTTAAGGGGCTACACCTTC
few	TRBV6-5	-	TRBJ1-2	CASSYSKSAKGYTF	TGTGCCAGCAGTTACTCGAAGTCGGCTAAGGGCTACACCTTC
few	TRBV19	-	TRBJ1-2	CASRSQTNYGYTF	TGTGCCAGTAGGTCCCAAACTAACTATGGCTACACCTTC
-	TRBV7-2	-	TRBJ2-7	CASSSPGAGYEQYF	TGTGCCAGCAGCTCTCCGGGGGCAGGGTACGAGCAGTACTTC
many	TRBV12-3/TRBV12-4	-	TRBJ1-2	CASSLVSAANGYTF	TGTGCCAGCAGTTTAGTGTCGGCCGCCAATGGCTACACCTTC
-	TRBV10-3	TRBD1	TRBJ1-1	CASTYRGEAFF	TGTGCCAGCACCTACAGGGGTGAAGCTTTCTTT
-	TRBV10-1	-	TRBJ2-2	CASTTPRQTTNTGELFF	TGCGCCAGCACCACACCAAGACAGACAACGAACACCGGGGAGCTGTTTTTT
few	TRBV7-2	-	TRBJ2-5	CASSLRPRDRQETQYF	TGTGCCAGCAGCTTACGCCCGAGGGACCGGCAAGAGACCCAGTACTTC
-	TRBV25-1	-	TRBJ1-2	CASSYWGRGYTF	TGTGCCAGCAGTTACTGGGGACGCGGCTACACCTTC
-	TRBV5-6	-	TRBJ1-1	CASSNYPGTEAFF	TGTGCCAGCAGCAACTACCCCGGGACAGAAGCTTTCTTT
-	TRBV2	-	TRBJ1-4	CASGAAAFATNEKLFF	TGTGCCAGCGGCGCGGCAGCCTTTGCAACTAATGAAAAACTGTTTTTT
-	TRBV2	-	TRBJ2-7	CASSELPRPAYEQYF	TGTGCCAGCAGTGAACTACCGCGACCTGCCTACGAGCAGTACTTC
few	TRBV6-5	TRBD1	TRBJ1-2	CASSRDRSDGYTF	TGTGCCAGCAGCCGGGACAGGAGCGATGGCTACACCTTC
-	TRBV15	-	TRBJ1-6	CATSRASVGEDSPLHF	TGTGCCACCAGCAGAGCCTCAGTGGGGGAAGATTCACCCCTCCACTTT
few	TRBV10-3	-	TRBJ1-2	CASSDLLNYGYTF	TGTGCCAGCAGTGACCTACTTAACTATGGCTACACCTTC
-	TRBV20-1	-	TRBJ1-2	CSATRGGGPYGYTF	TGCAGTGCTACCAGGGGCGGGGGTCCCTATGGCTACACCTTC
-	TRBV5-1	-	TRBJ1-1	CASTFRGNTEAFF	TGCGCCAGCACCTTCAGGGGTAACACTGAAGCTTTCTTT
-	TRBV10-2	TRBD1	TRBJ1-5	CASRAGTGGSDQPQHF	TGCGCCAGTCGAGCCGGTACAGGGGGCTCGGATCAGCCCCAGCATTTT
-	TRBV4-3	TRBD2	TRBJ2-5	CASSQDFERLAGWETQYF	TGCGCCAGCAGCCAAGATTTCGAGAGACTAGCGGGATGGGAGACCCAGTACTTC
many	TRBV7-9	-	TRBJ1-1	CASSLGLETEAFF	TGTGCCAGCAGCTTAGGTCTGGAGACTGAAGCTTTCTTT
-	TRBV10-3	-	TRBJ2-3	CASSFYPF	TGTGCCAGCAGTTTCTACCCTTTT
-	TRBV25-1	-	TRBJ2-2	CASSQDGGLDGNTGELFF	TGTGCCAGCAGCCAAGATGGAGGACTCGACGGGAACACCGGGGAGCTGTTTTTT
-	TRBV11-2	TRBD2	TRBJ2-7	CASSPSGLAGSYEQYF	TGTGCCAGCAGCCCGTCCGGACTAGCGGGCTCCTACGAGCAGTACTTC
-	TRBV10-3	-	TRBJ1-3	CAISEDRGATYGYTIYF	TGTGCCATCAGTGAGGACCGGGGAGCGACCTATGGCTACACCATATATTTT
-	TRBV12-3/TRBV12-4	-	TRBJ2-7	CASSLWLREASYEQYF	TGTGCCAGCAGTTTATGGTTAAGGGAGGCAAGCTACGAGCAGTACTTC
few	TRBV20-1	-	TRBJ2-5	CSVGPNYQETQYF	TGCAGTGTCGGGCCGAACTACCAAGAGACCCAGTACTTC
many	TRBV24-1	TRBD1	TRBJ1-5	CASSAPRTGGTGNQPQHF	TGTGCCAGCAGTGCCCCACGGACAGGGGGCACGGGCAATCAGCCCCAGCATTTT
-	TRBV20-1	TRBD1	TRBJ1-6	CSAIVQGISPLHF	TGCAGTGCTATCGTACAGGGGATCTCACCCCTCCACTTT